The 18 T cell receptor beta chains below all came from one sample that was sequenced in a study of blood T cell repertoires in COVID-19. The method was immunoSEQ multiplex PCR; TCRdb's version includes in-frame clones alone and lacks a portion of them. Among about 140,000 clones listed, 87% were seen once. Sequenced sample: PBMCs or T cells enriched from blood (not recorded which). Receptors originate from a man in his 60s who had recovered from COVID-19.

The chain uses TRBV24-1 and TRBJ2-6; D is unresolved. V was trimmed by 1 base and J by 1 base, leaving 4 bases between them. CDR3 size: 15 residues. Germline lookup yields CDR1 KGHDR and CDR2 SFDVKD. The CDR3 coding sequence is TGTGCCACCAGTGATTTTCAGTCTGGGGCCAACGTCCTGACTTTC. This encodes CATSDFQSGANVLTF.

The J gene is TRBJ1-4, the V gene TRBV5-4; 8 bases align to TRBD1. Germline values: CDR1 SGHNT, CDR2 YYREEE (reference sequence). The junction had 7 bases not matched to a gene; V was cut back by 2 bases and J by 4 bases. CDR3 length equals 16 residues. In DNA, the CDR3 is TGTGCCAGCAGCTTAAGTCCGGGACAGGTTAATGAAAAACTGTTTTTT. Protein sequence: CASSLSPGQVNEKLFF.

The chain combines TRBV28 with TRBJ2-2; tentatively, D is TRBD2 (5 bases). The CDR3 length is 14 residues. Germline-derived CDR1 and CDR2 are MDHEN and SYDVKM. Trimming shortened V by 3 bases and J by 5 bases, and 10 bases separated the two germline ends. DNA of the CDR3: TGTGCCAGCAGTTTGGTACGGAGGACCGGGGAGCTGTTTTTT. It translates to CASSLVRRTGELFF.

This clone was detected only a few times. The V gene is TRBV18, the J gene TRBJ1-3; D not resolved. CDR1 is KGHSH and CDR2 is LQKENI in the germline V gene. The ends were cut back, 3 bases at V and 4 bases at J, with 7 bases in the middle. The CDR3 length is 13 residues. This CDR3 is CASSPNMGNTIYF. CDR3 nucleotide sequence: TGTGCCAGCTCACCGAACATGGGAAACACCATATATTTT.

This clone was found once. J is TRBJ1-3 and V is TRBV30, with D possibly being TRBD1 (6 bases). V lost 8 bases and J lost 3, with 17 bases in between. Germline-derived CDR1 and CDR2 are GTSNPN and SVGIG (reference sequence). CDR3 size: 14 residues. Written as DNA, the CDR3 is TGTGCCGGCCTAACAGGGCTTGGTGGAAACACCATATATTTT. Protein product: CAGLTGLGGNTIYF.

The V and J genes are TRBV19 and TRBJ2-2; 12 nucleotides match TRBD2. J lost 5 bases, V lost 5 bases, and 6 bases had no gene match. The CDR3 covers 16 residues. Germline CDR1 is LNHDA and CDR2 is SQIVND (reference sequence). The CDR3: CASSPAGTSGTGELFF. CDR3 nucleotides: TGTGCCAGTAGTCCAGCCGGGACTAGCGGGACCGGGGAGCTGTTTTTT.

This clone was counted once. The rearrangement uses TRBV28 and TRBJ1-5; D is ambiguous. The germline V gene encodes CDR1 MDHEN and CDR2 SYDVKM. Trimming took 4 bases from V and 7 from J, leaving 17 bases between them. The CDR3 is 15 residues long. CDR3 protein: CASSYSQARRQPQHF. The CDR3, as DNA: TGTGCCAGCAGTTACTCTCAGGCAAGGAGGCAGCCCCAGCATTTT.

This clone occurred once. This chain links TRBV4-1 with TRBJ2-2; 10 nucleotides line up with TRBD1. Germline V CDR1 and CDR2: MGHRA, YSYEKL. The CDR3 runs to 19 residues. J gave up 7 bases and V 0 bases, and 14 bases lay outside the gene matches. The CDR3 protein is CASSQEATGTGVLSGELFF. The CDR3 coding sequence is TGCGCCAGCAGCCAAGAGGCCACCGGGACAGGGGTTTTGAGCGGGGAGCTGTTTTTT.

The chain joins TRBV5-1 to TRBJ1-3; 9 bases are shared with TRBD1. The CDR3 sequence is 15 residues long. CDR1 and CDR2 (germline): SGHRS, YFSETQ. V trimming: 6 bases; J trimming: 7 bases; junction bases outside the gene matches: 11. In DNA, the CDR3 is TGCGCCAGCACCCGGTCGCCGGGACAGGGTAACACCATATATTTT. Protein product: CASTRSPGQGNTIYF.

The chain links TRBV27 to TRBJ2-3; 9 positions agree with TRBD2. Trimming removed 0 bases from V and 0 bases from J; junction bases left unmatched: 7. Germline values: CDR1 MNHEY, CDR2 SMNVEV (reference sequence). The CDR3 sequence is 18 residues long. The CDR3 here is CASSLSMASGASTDTQYF. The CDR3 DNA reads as TGTGCCAGCAGTTTATCGATGGCTAGCGGGGCTAGCACAGATACGCAGTATTTT.

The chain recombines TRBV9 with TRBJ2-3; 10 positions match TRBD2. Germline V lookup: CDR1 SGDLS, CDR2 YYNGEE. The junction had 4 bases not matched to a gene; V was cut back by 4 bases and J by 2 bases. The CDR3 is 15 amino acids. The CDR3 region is CASSLAGVVTDTQYF. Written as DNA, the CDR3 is TGTGCCAGCAGCCTAGCGGGAGTCGTCACAGATACGCAGTATTTT. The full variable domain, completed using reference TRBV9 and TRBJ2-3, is DSGVTQTPKHLITATGQRVTLRCSPRSGDLSVYWYQQSLDQGLQFLIQYYNGEERAKGNILERFSAQQFPDLHSELNLSSLELGDSALYFCASSLAGVVTDTQYFGPGTRLTVL.

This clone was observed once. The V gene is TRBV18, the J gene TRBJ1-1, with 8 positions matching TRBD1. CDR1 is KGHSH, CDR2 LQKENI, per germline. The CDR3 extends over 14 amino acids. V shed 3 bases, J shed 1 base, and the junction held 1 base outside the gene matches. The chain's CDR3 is CASSPDRGNTEAFF. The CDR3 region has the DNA TGTGCCAGCTCACCCGACAGGGGGAACACTGAAGCTTTCTTT.

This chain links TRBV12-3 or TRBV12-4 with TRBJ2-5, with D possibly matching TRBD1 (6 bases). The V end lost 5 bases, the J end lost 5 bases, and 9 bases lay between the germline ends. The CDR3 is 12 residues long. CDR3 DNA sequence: TGTGCCAGCAGTCAGCAGGGGGAGACCCAGTACTTC. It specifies CASSQQGETQYF.

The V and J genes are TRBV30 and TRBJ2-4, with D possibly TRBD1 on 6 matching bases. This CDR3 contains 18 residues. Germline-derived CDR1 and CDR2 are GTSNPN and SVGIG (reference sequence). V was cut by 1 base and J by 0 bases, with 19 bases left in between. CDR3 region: CAWSGHTQGGIAKNIQYF. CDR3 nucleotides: TGTGCCTGGAGTGGCCACACACAAGGGGGTATAGCCAAAAACATTCAGTACTTC.

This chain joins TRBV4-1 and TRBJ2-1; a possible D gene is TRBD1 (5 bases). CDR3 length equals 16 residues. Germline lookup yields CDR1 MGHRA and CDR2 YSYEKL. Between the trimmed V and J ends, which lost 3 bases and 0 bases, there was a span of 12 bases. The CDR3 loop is CASSHDDSHSYNEQFF. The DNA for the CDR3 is TGCGCCAGCAGCCATGACGACAGCCACTCCTACAATGAGCAGTTCTTC.

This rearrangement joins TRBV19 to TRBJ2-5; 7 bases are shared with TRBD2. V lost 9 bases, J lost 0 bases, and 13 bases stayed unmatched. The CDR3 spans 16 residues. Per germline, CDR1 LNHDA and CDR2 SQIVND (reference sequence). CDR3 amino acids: CARPIRAGDYQETQYF. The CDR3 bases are TGTGCCAGGCCGATCAGGGCGGGAGACTACCAAGAGACCCAGTACTTC.

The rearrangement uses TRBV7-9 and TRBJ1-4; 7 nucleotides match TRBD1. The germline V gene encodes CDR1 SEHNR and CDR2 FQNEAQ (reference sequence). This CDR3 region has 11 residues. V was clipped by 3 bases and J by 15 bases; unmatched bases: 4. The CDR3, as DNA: TGTGCCAGCAGCTTCGGGACAGCGATGTTTTTT. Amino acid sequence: CASSFGTAMFF.

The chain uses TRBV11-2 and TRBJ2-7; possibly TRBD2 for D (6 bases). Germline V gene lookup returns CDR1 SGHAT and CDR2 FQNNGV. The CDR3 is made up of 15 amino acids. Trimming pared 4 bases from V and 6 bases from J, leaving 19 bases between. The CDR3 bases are TGTGCCAGCAGCTCCCGACTAGGATACGCTTCCGAGCAGTACTTC. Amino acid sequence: CASSSRLGYASEQYF.